Listed below are T cell receptor beta chains from one sample, sequenced in a study of cytomegalovirus exposure and HLA in healthy donors. Here immunoSEQ multiplex PCR was the method, and the copy in TCRdb shows in-frame clones only, minus some. The sample shows hundreds of thousands of clones, around 86% of them seen only once. Sequencing was done on a sample of PBMCs. Receptor source: a young woman in good health and CMV-seropositive. CDR3s leave out the opening cysteine and the closing phenylalanine or tryptophan.

>TRBJ2-5|TRBV6-6
ASSYSVSGQETQY
>TRBJ2-3|TRBV5-8
ASSLADSLGTDTQY
>TRBJ2-2|TRBV7-9
ASSPRDRVIGELF
>TRBJ2-7|TRBV6-1
ASTLLDSGHEQY
>TRBJ2-7|TRBV19
ASSPTGRDSYEQY
>TRBJ2-1|TRBV11-3
ASSLVATSVQQF
>TRBJ1-2|TRBV6-5
ASSYGQGWGYT
>TRBJ1-5|TRBV6-1
ASSEDPYGDRDNQPQH
>TRBJ2-7|TRBV28
ASSPLYEQY
>TRBJ2-1|TRBV28
ASNPTDRAVSYNEQF
>TRBJ1-3|TRBV7-9
ASSLNRNTIY
>TRBJ2-7|TRBV27
ASSLYRVSYEQY
>TRBJ1-1|TRBV28
ASSPRQANTEAF
>TRBJ1-4|TRBV28
ASKGTGARGVWKEKLF
>TRBJ2-7|TRBV7-7
ASSSGTGAYEQY
>TRBJ2-7|TRBV19
ASKSQAPSYEQY
>TRBJ1-1|TRBV27
ASSWNRNTEAF
>TRBJ2-1|TRBV5-1
ASSRTSGRTYNEQF
>TRBJ2-7|TRBV6-1
ASSEPSVGGRSYEQY
>TRBJ2-1|TRBV7-9
ASSLSFGSSYNEQF
>TRBJ1-3|TRBV18
ASSRGALTLGNTIY
>TRBJ2-3|TRBV9
ASSSRTQRESFTDTQY
>TRBJ2-1|TRBV7-9
ASSSRGEQF
>TRBJ2-3|TRBV25-1
ASRTGGADTQY
>TRBJ2-7|TRBV28
ASRPGTGYYEQY
>TRBJ1-2|TRBV28
ASSTGYGYT
>TRBJ1-5|TRBV11-2
ASSLAWGQGVGNQPQH
>TRBJ2-7|TRBV5-1
ASSTPGQGWSYEQY
>TRBJ1-5|TRBV4-1
ASSQQGLSNQPQH
>TRBJ1-3|TRBV4-1
ASSQDPRTGNTIY
>TRBJ1-1|TRBV9
ASSALVLGDTEAF
>TRBJ2-6|TRBV11-2
ASSQRPASGANVLT
>TRBJ2-5|TRBV4-1
ASSPRGGKETQY
>TRBJ1-1|TRBV19
ASSSGKGLQNTEAF
>TRBJ2-7|TRBV10-3
AISEVAGAELPEQY
>TRBJ1-1|TRBV15
ATSRGDMNTEAF
>TRBJ1-1|TRBV27
ASSWGTANTEAF
>TRBJ1-2|TRBV6-5
ASSQRGTAGYT
>TRBJ1-3|TRBV6-5
ASSYGQGGNTIY
>TRBJ1-1|TRBV5-1
ASSLDRDFMNTEAF
>TRBJ2-1|TRBV28
ASSTLREQF
>TRBJ1-5|TRBV7-8
ASSSPVAGYSNQPQH
>TRBJ2-7|TRBV27
ASRKGGIEHIYEQY
>TRBJ2-5|TRBV5-6
ASSWGQIQETQY
>TRBJ1-1|TRBV9
ASSVAIGDTEAF
>TRBJ1-3|TRBV28
ASSLRGDGNTIY